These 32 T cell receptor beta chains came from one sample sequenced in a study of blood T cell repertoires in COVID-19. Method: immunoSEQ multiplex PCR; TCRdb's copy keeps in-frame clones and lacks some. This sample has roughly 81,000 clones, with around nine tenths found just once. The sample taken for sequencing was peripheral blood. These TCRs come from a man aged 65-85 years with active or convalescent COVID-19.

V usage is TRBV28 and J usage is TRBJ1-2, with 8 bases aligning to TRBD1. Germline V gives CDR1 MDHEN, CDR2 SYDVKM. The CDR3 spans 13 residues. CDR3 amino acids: CLFLDRGSYGYTF. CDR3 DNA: TGTCTCTTCCTCGACAGGGGATCCTATGGCTACACCTTC.

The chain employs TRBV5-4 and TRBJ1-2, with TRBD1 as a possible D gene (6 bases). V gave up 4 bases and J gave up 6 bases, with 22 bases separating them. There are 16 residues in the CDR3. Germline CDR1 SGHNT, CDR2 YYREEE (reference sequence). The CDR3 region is CASSPQAGGGGDGYTF. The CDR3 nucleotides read TGTGCCAGCAGCCCCCAGGCGGGCGGGGGCGGGGATGGCTACACCTTC.

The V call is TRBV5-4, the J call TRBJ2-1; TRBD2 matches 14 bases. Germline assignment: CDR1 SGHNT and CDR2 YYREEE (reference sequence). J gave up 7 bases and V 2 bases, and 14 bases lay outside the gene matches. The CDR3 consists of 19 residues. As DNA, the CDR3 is TGTGCCAGCAGCTTACCGGGACTAGCGGGGGCCCTTTCGGGGAATGAGCAGTTCTTC. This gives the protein CASSLPGLAGALSGNEQFF.

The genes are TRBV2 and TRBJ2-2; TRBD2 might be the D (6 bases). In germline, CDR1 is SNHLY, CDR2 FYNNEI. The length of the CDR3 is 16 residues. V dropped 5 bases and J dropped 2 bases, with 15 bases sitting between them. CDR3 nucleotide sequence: TGTGCCAGCAGTCTACAACGGGGGACCAACACCGGGGAGCTGTTTTTT. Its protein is CASSLQRGTNTGELFF. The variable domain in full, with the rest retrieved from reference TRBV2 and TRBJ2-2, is EPEVTQTPSHQVTQMGQEVILRCVPISNHLYFYWYRQILGQKVEFLVSFYNNEISEKSEIFDDQFSVERPDGSNFTLKIRSTKLEDSAMYFCASSLQRGTNTGELFFGEGSRLTVL.

CDR3 sequence (DNA): TGTGCCACCAGGGGGGGAGGGAACACTGAAGCTTTCTTT. It codes for CATRGGGNTEAFF. This chain connects TRBV27 to TRBJ1-1; 7 bases agree with TRBD1. The CDR3 sequence is 13 residues long. Losses at the gene ends were 10 bases for V and 1 base for J; bases not matched to a gene: 6. From germline, CDR1 is MNHEY and CDR2 SMNVEV (reference sequence).

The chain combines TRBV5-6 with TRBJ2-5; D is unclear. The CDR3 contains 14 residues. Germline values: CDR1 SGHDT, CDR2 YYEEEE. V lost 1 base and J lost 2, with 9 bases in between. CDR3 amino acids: CASSLLRIQETQYF. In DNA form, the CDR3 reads TGTGCCAGCAGCTTGCTTAGAATTCAAGAGACCCAGTACTTC.

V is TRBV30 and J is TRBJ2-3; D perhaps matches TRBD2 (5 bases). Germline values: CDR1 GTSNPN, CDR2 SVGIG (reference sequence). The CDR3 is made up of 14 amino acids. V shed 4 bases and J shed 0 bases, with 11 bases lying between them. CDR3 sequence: CAWIPGFSTDTQYF. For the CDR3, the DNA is TGTGCCTGGATTCCGGGGTTTAGCACAGATACGCAGTATTTT.

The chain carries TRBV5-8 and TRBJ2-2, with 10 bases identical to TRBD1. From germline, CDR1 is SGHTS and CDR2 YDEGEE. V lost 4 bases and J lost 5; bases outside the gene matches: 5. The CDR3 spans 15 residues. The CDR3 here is CASSGGQGRTGELFF. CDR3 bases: TGTGCCAGCAGCGGGGGACAGGGGAGGACCGGGGAGCTGTTTTTT.

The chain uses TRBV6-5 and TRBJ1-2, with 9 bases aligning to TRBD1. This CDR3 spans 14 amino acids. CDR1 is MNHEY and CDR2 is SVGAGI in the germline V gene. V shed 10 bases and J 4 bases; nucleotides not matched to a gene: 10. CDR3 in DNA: TGTGCCACCTACAGGGGGCCTCTCCCCTATGGCTACACCTTC. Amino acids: CATYRGPLPYGYTF.

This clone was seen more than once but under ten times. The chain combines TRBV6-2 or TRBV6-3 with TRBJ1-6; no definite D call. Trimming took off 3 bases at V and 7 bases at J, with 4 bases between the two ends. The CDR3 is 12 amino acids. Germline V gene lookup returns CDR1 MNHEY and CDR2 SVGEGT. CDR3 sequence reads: CASSYINSPLHF. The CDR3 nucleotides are TGTGCCAGCAGTTATATAAATTCACCCCTCCACTTT.

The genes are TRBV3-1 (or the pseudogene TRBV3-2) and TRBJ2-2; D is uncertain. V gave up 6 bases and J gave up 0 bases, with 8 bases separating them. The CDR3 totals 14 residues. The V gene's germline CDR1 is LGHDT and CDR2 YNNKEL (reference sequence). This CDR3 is CASSYRTNTGELFF. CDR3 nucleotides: TGTGCCAGCAGTTACAGAACGAACACCGGGGAGCTGTTTTTT.

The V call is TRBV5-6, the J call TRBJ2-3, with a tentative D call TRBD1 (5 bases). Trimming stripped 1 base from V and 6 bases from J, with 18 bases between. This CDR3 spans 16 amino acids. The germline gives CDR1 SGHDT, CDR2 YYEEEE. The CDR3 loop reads CASSLRPDIGGDTQYF. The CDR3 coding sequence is TGTGCCAGCAGCTTGCGCCCGGACATTGGTGGGGATACGCAGTATTTT.

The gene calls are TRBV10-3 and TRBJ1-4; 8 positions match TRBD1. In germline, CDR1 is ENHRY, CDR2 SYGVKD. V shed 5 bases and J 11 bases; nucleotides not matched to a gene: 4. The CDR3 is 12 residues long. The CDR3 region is CAISQGAEKLFF. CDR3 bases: TGTGCCATCAGTCAGGGGGCAGAGAAACTGTTTTTT.

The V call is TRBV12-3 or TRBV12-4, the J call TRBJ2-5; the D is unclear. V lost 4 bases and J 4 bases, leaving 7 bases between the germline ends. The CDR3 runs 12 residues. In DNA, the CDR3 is TGTGCCAGCAGTTCGGTCGCAGAGACCCAGTACTTC. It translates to CASSSVAETQYF.

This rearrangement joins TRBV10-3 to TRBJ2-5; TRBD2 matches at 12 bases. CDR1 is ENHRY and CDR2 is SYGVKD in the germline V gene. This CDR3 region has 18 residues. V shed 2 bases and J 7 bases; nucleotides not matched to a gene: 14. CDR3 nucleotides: TGTGCCATCAGTGAGGGCCGGACTAGCGGGGAGGCCCAGGGGACCCAGTACTTC. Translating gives CAISEGRTSGEAQGTQYF.

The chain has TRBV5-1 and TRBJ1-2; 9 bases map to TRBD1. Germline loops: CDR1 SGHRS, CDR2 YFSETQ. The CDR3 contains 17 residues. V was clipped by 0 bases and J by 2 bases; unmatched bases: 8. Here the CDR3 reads CASSLETGGIRNYGYTF. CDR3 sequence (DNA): TGCGCCAGCAGCTTGGAGACAGGGGGGATTCGGAACTATGGCTACACCTTC.

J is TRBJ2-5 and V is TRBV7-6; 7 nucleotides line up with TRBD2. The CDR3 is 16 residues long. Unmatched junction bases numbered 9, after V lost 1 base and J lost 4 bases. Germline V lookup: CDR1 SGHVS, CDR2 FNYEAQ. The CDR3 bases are TGTGCCAGCAGCTTAGTGGGAGGGATCAATGGAGAGACCCAGTACTTC. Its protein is CASSLVGGINGETQYF.

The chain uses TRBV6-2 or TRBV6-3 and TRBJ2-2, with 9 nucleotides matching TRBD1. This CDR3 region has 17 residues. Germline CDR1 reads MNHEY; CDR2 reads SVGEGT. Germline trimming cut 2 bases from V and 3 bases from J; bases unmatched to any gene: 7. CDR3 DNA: TGTGCCAGCAGTTACCCAGAGGGACAGGGATACACCGGGGAGCTGTTTTTT. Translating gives CASSYPEGQGYTGELFF.

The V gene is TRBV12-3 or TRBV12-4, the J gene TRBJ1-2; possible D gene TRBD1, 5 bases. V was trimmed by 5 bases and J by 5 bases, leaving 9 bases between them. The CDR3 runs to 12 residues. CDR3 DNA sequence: TGTGCCAGCAGTCCCCAGGGTTATGGCTACACCTTC. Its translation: CASSPQGYGYTF.

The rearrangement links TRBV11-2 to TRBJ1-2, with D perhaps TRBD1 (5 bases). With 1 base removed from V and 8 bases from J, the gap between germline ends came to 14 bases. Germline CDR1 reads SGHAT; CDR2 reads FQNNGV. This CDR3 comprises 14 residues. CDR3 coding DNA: TGTGCCAGCAGCTTAGGGCCGGGGGGGGAAGGCTACACCTTC. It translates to CASSLGPGGEGYTF.

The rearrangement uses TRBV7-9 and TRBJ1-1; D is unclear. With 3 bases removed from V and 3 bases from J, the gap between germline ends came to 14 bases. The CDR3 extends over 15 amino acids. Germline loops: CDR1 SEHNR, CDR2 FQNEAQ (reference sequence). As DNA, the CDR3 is TGTGCCAGCAGCTTGGCCGCGGGAGGCGACACTGAAGCTTTCTTT. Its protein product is CASSLAAGGDTEAFF.

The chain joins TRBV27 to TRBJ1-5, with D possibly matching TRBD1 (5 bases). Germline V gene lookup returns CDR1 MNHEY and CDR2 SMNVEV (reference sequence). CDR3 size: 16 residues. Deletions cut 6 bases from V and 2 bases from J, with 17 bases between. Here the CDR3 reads CASRTLRGEGNQPQHF. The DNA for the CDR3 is TGTGCCAGCAGGACATTGCGAGGGGAGGGCAATCAGCCCCAGCATTTT.

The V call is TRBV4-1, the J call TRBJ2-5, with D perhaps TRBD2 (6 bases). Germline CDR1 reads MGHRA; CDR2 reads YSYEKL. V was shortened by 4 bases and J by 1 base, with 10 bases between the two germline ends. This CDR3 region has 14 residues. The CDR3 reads CASSPGLAQETQYF. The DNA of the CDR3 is TGCGCCAGCAGCCCGGGACTGGCCCAAGAGACCCAGTACTTC.

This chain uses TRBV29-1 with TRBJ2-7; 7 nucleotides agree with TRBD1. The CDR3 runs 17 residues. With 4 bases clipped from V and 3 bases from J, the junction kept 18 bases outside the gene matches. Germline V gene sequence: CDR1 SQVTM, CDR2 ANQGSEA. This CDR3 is CSVVVRARDRAYYEQYF. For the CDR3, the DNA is TGCAGCGTTGTCGTCCGCGCGCGCGACAGGGCGTACTACGAGCAGTACTTC.

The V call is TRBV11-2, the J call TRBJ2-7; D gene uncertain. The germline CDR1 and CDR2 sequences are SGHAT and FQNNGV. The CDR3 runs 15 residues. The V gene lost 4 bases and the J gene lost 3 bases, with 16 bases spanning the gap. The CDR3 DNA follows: TGTGCCAGCAGCTCTACTTCCGGGTTAATCTACGAGCAGTACTTC. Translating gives CASSSTSGLIYEQYF.

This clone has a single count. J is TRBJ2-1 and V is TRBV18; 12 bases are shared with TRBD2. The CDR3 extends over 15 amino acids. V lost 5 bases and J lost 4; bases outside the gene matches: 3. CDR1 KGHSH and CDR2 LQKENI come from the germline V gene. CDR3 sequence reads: CASSSGLAGYNEQFF. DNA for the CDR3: TGTGCCAGCTCATCCGGACTAGCGGGGTACAATGAGCAGTTCTTC.

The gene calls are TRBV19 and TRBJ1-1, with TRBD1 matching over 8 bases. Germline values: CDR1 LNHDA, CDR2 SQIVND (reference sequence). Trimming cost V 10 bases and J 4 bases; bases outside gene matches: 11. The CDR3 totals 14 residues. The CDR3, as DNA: TGTGCCACCCGGACAGGGATCCTTTCCACTGAAGCTTTCTTT. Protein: CATRTGILSTEAFF. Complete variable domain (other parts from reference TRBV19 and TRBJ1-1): DGGITQSPKYLFRKEGQNVTLSCEQNLNHDAMYWYRQDPGQGLRLIYYSQIVNDFQKGDIAEGYSVSREKKESFPLTVTSAQKNPTAFYLCATRTGILSTEAFFGQGTRLTVV.

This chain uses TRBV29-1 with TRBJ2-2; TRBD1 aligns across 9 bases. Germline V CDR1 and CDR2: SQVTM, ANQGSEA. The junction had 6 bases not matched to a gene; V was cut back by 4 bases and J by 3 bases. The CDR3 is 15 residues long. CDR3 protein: CSVAADRGYTGELFF. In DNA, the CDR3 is TGCAGCGTTGCGGCGGACAGGGGATACACCGGGGAGCTGTTTTTT.

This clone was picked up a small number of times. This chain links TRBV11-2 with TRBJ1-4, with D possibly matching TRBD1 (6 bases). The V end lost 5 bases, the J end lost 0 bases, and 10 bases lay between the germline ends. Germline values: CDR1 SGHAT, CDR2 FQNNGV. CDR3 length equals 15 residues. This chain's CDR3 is CASSRQVATNEKLFF. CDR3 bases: TGTGCCAGCAGCCGACAGGTAGCAACTAATGAAAAACTGTTTTTT.

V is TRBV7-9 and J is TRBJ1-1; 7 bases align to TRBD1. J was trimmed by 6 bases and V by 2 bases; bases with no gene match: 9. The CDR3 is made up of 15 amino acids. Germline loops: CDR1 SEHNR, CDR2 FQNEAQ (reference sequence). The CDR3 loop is CASSLMTGPWAEAFF. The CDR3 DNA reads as TGTGCCAGCAGCTTAATGACAGGGCCCTGGGCTGAAGCTTTCTTT.

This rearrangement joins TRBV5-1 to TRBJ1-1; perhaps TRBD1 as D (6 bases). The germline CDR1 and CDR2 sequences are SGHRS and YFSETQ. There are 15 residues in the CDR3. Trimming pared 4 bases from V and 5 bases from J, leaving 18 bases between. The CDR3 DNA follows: TGCGCCAGCAGCCCGGATCCAGGGGTAGGGACTGAAGCTTTCTTT. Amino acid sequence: CASSPDPGVGTEAFF.

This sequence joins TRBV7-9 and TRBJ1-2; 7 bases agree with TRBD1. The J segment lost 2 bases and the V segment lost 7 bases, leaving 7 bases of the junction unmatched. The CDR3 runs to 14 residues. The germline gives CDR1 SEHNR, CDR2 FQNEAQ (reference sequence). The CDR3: CASNQGGTNYGYTF. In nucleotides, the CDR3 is TGTGCCAGCAATCAGGGGGGCACGAACTATGGCTACACCTTC.